This T cell receptor (beta chain) was captured in a study of blood T cell repertoires in COVID-19. Study background: Samples of COVID-19 (acute and convalescent) were obtained from the United States, Italy and Spain. Sources were T cells, B-cell-depleted T cells, or PBMCs; the material itself was cDNA or gDNA.

Source study methods: Reference gene primer amplification yielded estimated nucleated cell counts. Using immunoSEQ multiplex PCR, the repertoire was profiled, and TCRdb retains in-frame clones only, with some absent. That table is the source of V, J and clone size, and D and trimming were worked out from the DNA. This sample has 130,000 to 150,000 clones, with roughly three quarters found just once. The CDR3 runs 16 residues. From germline, CDR1 is SQVTM and CDR2 ANQGSEA. V was pared by 0 bases and J by 3 bases, with 18 bases between. The receptor's source is a woman aged 55-70 years with acute or convalescent COVID-19. Specimen: peripheral blood. This sequence joins TRBV29-1 and TRBJ2-7; TRBD2 might be the D (5 bases). CDR3 protein: CSVEEKSSSGNYEQYF. The CDR3 DNA reads TGCAGCGTTGAAGAAAAATCGTCCAGCGGAAACTACGAGCAGTACTTC.